These 25 T cell receptor beta chains share one sample of origin, sequenced in a study of radiotherapy plus CTLA-4 blockade in lung cancer. Repertoires were generated with immunoSEQ multiplex PCR, while TCRdb's copy carries only in-frame clones and drops some. The sample includes tens of thousands of clones, roughly 76% of them seen just once. The sample was peripheral blood, taken from a patient treated with radiotherapy plus ipilimumab. The source is a human donor with non-small cell lung cancer whose response to radiotherapy plus ipilimumab could not be evaluated.

About this clone itself: One base away lies a much larger clone, so this may be a sequencing read error. V is TRBV11-3 and J is TRBJ2-3; 7 positions match TRBD2. Per the germline V gene, CDR1 is SGHNT and CDR2 is YENEEA. This CDR3 spans 14 amino acids. Unmatched junction bases numbered 0, after V lost 2 bases and J lost 1 base. The CDR3 region has the DNA TGTGCCAGCAGCTTACTAGCGGGCACAGATACGCAGTATTTT. Its protein product is CASSLLAGTDTQYF.

This chain joins TRBV4-2 and TRBJ2-1; 10 bases are a match to TRBD2. The J segment lost 9 bases and the V segment lost 0 bases, leaving 8 bases of the junction unmatched. Germline CDR1 and CDR2: LGHNA and YNFKEQ. The length of the CDR3 is 16 residues. The CDR3 sequence: CASSQDVQRGGREQFF. The CDR3 bases are TGTGCCAGCAGCCAAGATGTCCAGCGGGGGGGCCGTGAGCAGTTCTTC.

The CDR3 loop is CASSDLAGTGFRMNTEAFF. The CDR3 region has the DNA TGCGCCAGCAGTGATTTAGCCGGGACAGGGTTTCGGATGAACACTGAAGCTTTCTTT. V gene TRBV10-2 combines with J gene TRBJ1-1; TRBD1 agrees at 9 bases. The CDR3 has 19 amino acids. Trimming at V came to 3 bases and at J to 0 bases, leaving 14 bases not matched to a gene. The germline CDR1 and CDR2 sequences are WSHSY and SAAADI.

The chain carries TRBV5-1 and TRBJ2-7, with TRBD2 as a possible D gene (5 bases). This CDR3 is 16 amino acids long. CDR1 is SGHRS and CDR2 is YFSETQ in the germline V gene. Trimming left V 0 bases short and J 2 bases short, with 15 bases between. CDR3 protein: CASSLVPGLLAYEQYF. CDR3 in DNA: TGCGCCAGCAGCTTGGTGCCCGGACTTCTCGCCTACGAGCAGTACTTC. The entire variable domain, with the rest obtained from reference TRBV5-1 and TRBJ2-7, is as follows: KAGVTQTPRYLIKTRGQQVTLSCSPISGHRSVSWYQQTPGQGLQFLFEYFSETQRNKGNFPGRFSGRQFSNSRSEMNVSTLELGDSALYLCASSLVPGLLAYEQYFGPGTRLTVT.

CDR3 sequence (DNA): TGTGCCAGCAGCTTTGCACTAGCGGGAGTGTCCTACAATGAGCAGTTCTTC. The encoded protein is CASSFALAGVSYNEQFF. The chain joins TRBV12-1 to TRBJ2-1; TRBD2 is the table's D call and was not checked against the DNA. TRBV12-1 is assigned pseudogene status. This CDR3 has 17 amino acids.

J is TRBJ2-1 and V is TRBV2, with 10 bases identical to TRBD2. The CDR3 is 15 residues long. Germline CDR1 is SNHLY and CDR2 is FYNNEI. Trimming took 4 bases from V and 9 from J; bases not matched to a gene: 9. The CDR3 loop is CASSALLAGRGEQFF. The CDR3 coding sequence is TGTGCCAGCAGTGCCCTACTAGCGGGGCGCGGTGAGCAGTTCTTC.

The gene calls are TRBV28 and TRBJ1-2; D ambiguous. This CDR3 is 12 amino acids long. The V end lost 7 bases, the J end lost 6 bases, and 12 bases lay between the germline ends. The germline V gene has CDR1 MDHEN and CDR2 SYDVKM. The DNA of the CDR3 is TGTGCCAGCACCCCTCGGGGTCATGGCTACACCTTC. Translating it yields CASTPRGHGYTF.

The chain links TRBV28 to TRBJ1-1; perhaps TRBD1 as D (6 bases). Per the germline V gene, CDR1 is MDHEN and CDR2 is SYDVKM. This CDR3 is built from 14 residues. The V end was cut by 7 bases, the J end by 1 base, with 13 bases between. This chain's CDR3 is CASISQQGNTEAFF. As DNA, the CDR3 is TGTGCCAGCATCAGTCAACAGGGGAACACTGAAGCTTTCTTT.

This clone was counted a single time. The genes are TRBV6-6 and TRBJ2-5; 8 nucleotides line up with TRBD2. The trim removed 6 bases at V and 5 bases at J, leaving 8 bases unmatched. The CDR3 loop spans 14 amino acids. Germline V gene sequence: CDR1 MNHNY, CDR2 SVGAGI (reference sequence). The CDR3 DNA reads as TGTGCCAGCAGACCGAGGACTAGCCAGGAGACCCAGTACTTC. Translation: CASRPRTSQETQYF.

This clone was seen a few times. This chain joins TRBV11-2 and TRBJ1-2; D is possibly TRBD1 (5 bases). The germline CDR1 and CDR2 sequences are SGHAT and FQNNGV. The germline V and J ends were trimmed by 1 base and 8 bases, with 5 bases remaining between them. The CDR3 extends over 11 amino acids. The CDR3 protein is CASSLGGGYTF. Written as DNA, the CDR3 is TGTGCCAGCAGCTTAGGGGGCGGCTACACCTTC.

The DNA of the CDR3 is TGTGCCAGCAGCTTGCAGGCAGGGGATCGGTATGGCTACACCTTC. Translating gives CASSLQAGDRYGYTF. This chain links TRBV5-6 with TRBJ1-2; D perhaps matches TRBD1 (6 bases). Germline V gives CDR1 SGHDT, CDR2 YYEEEE. The CDR3 length is 15 residues. V lost 1 base and J 5 bases, leaving 15 bases between the germline ends.

The J gene is TRBJ1-1, the V gene TRBV5-6; possibly TRBD1 for D (5 bases). V lost 0 bases and J 10 bases, leaving 13 bases between the germline ends. Germline V lookup: CDR1 SGHDT, CDR2 YYEEEE. The CDR3 is 13 residues long. CDR3 nucleotides: TGTGCCAGCAGCTTGGACGCTACAGGTCGAGCTTTCTTT. Translation: CASSLDATGRAFF. The complete variable domain, with remaining parts taken from reference TRBV5-6 and TRBJ1-1, reads DAGVTQSPTHLIKTRGQQVTLRCSPKSGHDTVSWYQQALGQGPQFIFQYYEEEERQRGNFPDRFSGHQFPNYSSELNVNALLLGDSALYLCASSLDATGRAFFGQGTRLTVV.

About this clone itself: The CDR3 end shows no conserved phenylalanine or tryptophan, and so a read error is likely. The limits of the CDR3 on the DNA are not certain, so only TCRdb's listed CDR3 is given. This sequence joins TRBV7-7 and TRBJ1-1; no check of the table's D call, TRBD1, against the DNA was made. CDR1 is SSHAT, CDR2 FNYEAQ, per germline (reference sequence). With termini counted, the CDR3 has 10 amino acids. The CDR3 reads CASSEARSGI.

This clone was recorded a few times. The chain has TRBV7-9 and TRBJ1-1; D is possibly TRBD1 (6 bases). V shed 6 bases and J shed 7 bases, with 9 bases lying between them. CDR1 and CDR2 (germline): SEHNR, FQNEAQ (reference sequence). The CDR3 is 11 amino acids. CDR3 sequence: CASRGADEAFF. DNA of the CDR3: TGTGCCAGCAGGGGGGCGGATGAAGCTTTCTTT.

This chain links TRBV5-1 with TRBJ1-1, with D tentatively TRBD1 (6 bases). Germline V gives CDR1 SGHRS, CDR2 YFSETQ. The CDR3 spans 13 residues. The V and J ends lost 0 bases and 8 bases respectively, with 11 bases between them. The CDR3 DNA reads TGCGCCAGCAGCTTGGCCCCTGGGACAGAAGCTTTCTTT. Its translation: CASSLAPGTEAFF.

CDR3 sequence: CASSFNTVDTEAFF. The CDR3 bases are TGTGCCAGCAGCTTCAATACAGTCGACACTGAAGCTTTCTTT. The genes are TRBV5-4 and TRBJ1-1, with no clear D. V lost 2 bases and J lost 3, with 11 bases in between. This CDR3 region has 14 residues. Germline values: CDR1 SGHNT, CDR2 YYREEE (reference sequence).

As regards this clone: Other DNA sequences within the sample encode an identical CDR3. The chain employs TRBV6-5 and TRBJ1-1; D possibly corresponds to TRBD1 (5 bases). Trimming took off 5 bases at V and 6 bases at J, with 16 bases between the two ends. The germline CDR1 and CDR2 sequences are MNHEY and SVGAGI. The CDR3 is 14 residues long. The CDR3 DNA reads TGTGCCAGCAGTGAACGTCAGGGAGGCGCTGAAGCTTTCTTT. This translates into CASSERQGGAEAFF.

V is TRBV6-1 and J is TRBJ1-1; 9 nucleotides align to TRBD1. The CDR3 runs to 14 residues. The germline V gene has CDR1 MNHNS and CDR2 SASEGT. After removal of 6 bases from V and 5 bases from J, the junction contained 7 bases not matched to a gene. Here the CDR3 reads CASRKQGARTEAFF. DNA for the CDR3: TGTGCCAGCAGAAAACAGGGGGCGCGTACTGAAGCTTTCTTT.

V gene TRBV10-3 combines with J gene TRBJ2-3; D gene uncertain. The V gene lost 3 bases and the J gene lost 0 bases, with 13 bases spanning the gap. CDR1 is ENHRY, CDR2 SYGVKD, per germline. CDR3 length: 16 amino acids. Here the CDR3 DNA reads TGTGCCATCAGTGACCGAGGCAGACCTAGCACAGATACGCAGTATTTT. This codes for CAISDRGRPSTDTQYF.

The CDR3 DNA reads as TGTGCCAGCAGCTTGGAAGCTTATAGCAATCAGCCCCAGCATTTT. Translating it yields CASSLEAYSNQPQHF. The chain employs TRBV5-5 and TRBJ1-5; D is undetermined. Germline CDR1 SGHKS, CDR2 YYEKEE (reference sequence). The V end lost 0 bases, the J end lost 0 bases, and 7 bases lay between the germline ends. CDR3 length equals 15 residues.

This sequence joins TRBV7-9 and TRBJ1-1; D is ambiguous. Looked up from germline, CDR1 is SEHNR and CDR2 is FQNEAQ (reference sequence). The CDR3 totals 13 residues. V lost 2 bases to trimming and J lost 2 bases, with 6 bases between them. CDR3: CASSLTQNTEAFF. The CDR3, as DNA: TGTGCCAGCAGCTTAACACAAAACACTGAAGCTTTCTTT.

The chain links TRBV10-2 to TRBJ2-5; the D gene is possibly TRBD2 (5 bases). Per germline, CDR1 WSHSY and CDR2 SAAADI. CDR3 size: 13 residues. Trimming cost V 2 bases and J 4 bases, with 8 bases left between them. The CDR3 nucleotides read TGCGCCAGCAGTGAGGCCCGGGGAGAGACCCAGTACTTC. It translates to CASSEARGETQYF.

This chain's CDR3 is CASSIVYSNQPQHF. CDR3 DNA sequence: TGTGCCAGTAGTATAGTCTATAGCAATCAGCCCCAGCATTTT. This chain links TRBV19 with TRBJ1-5; no clear D. The CDR3 runs to 14 residues. With 1 base removed from V and 0 bases from J, the gap between germline ends came to 4 bases. Germline CDR1 LNHDA, CDR2 SQIVND (reference sequence).

The rearrangement links TRBV5-1 to TRBJ2-7, with TRBD1 as a possible D gene (5 bases). V shed 7 bases and J shed 2 bases, with 13 bases lying between them. Looked up from germline, CDR1 is SGHRS and CDR2 is YFSETQ. The CDR3 runs to 13 residues. The chain's CDR3 is CASSSPGTYEQYF. CDR3 DNA: TGCGCCAGCTCCTCCCCAGGGACCTACGAGCAGTACTTC.

In this sample, this clone turned up a few times. The chain is built from TRBV19 and TRBJ1-5; tentative D call: TRBD1 (5 bases). The CDR3 totals 14 residues. V lost 7 bases and J lost 0, with 10 bases in between. Germline-derived CDR1 and CDR2 are LNHDA and SQIVND (reference sequence). CDR3 loop: CASKEQDSNQPQHF. The CDR3 bases are TGTGCCAGTAAGGAACAGGATAGCAATCAGCCCCAGCATTTT.